These 3 T cell receptor beta chains share one sample of origin, sequenced in a study of shared clonotypes between healthy human individuals. TCRdb keeps only in-frame clones here, not all; method: immunoSEQ multiplex PCR. The sample contains around 2.1 million clones, approximately 96% of which appear only once. Sequencing was done on a sample of naive CD4+ T cells sorted from blood. The subset denotes: CD45RA+ positively selected. The receptors shown here come from a man younger than 35 in good health.

This chain links TRBV5-6 with TRBJ1-1; 9 nucleotides match TRBD1. Germline V gives CDR1 SGHDT, CDR2 YYEEEE. This CDR3 is 15 amino acids long. With 4 bases clipped from V and 4 bases from J, the junction kept 8 bases outside the gene matches. This CDR3 reads CASSLEGQGSTEAFF. The CDR3 region has the DNA TGTGCCAGCAGCCTGGAGGGACAGGGAAGCACTGAAGCTTTCTTT. Complete variable domain (other parts from reference TRBV5-6 and TRBJ1-1): DAGVTQSPTHLIKTRGQQVTLRCSPKSGHDTVSWYQQALGQGPQFIFQYYEEEERQRGNFPDRFSGHQFPNYSSELNVNALLLGDSALYLCASSLEGQGSTEAFFGQGTRLTVV.

As to this clone: The same CDR3 arises from other DNA sequences in this sample as well. The V and J genes are TRBV6-5 and TRBJ1-2, with 7 bases aligning to TRBD1. This CDR3 comprises 13 residues. V lost 5 bases and J lost 2; bases outside the gene matches: 2. Per the germline V gene, CDR1 is MNHEY and CDR2 is SVGAGI. The CDR3 loop is CASSTDRNYGYTF. CDR3 sequence (DNA): TGTGCCAGCAGTACGGACAGGAACTATGGCTACACCTTC.

The chain joins TRBV27 to TRBJ2-7, with 7 nucleotides matching TRBD2. Losses at the gene ends were 8 bases for V and 7 bases for J; bases not matched to a gene: 14. Per germline, CDR1 MNHEY and CDR2 SMNVEV (reference sequence). The CDR3 extends over 14 amino acids. The CDR3 spells CASLRSGGSKEQYF. CDR3 coding DNA: TGTGCCAGCCTTCGTTCCGGCGGGAGTAAGGAGCAGTACTTC.